The 22 T cell receptor beta chains presented below share a single source sample, sequenced in a study of blood T cell repertoires in COVID-19. Some clones are missing from TCRdb's copy, which holds only in-frame ones; the method was immunoSEQ multiplex PCR. Of hundreds of thousands of clones listed, around 89% are singletons. The sample comprised peripheral blood. Receptor source: a man aged 40-55 years with acute or convalescent COVID-19.

The rearrangement links TRBV27 to TRBJ1-3; unclear D gene. CDR3 length equals 15 residues. V was trimmed by 0 bases and J by 0 bases, leaving 6 bases between them. Germline values: CDR1 MNHEY, CDR2 SMNVEV (reference sequence). CDR3 coding DNA: TGTGCCAGCAGTTTATCGGGGAGCTCTGGAAACACCATATATTTT. Protein: CASSLSGSSGNTIYF.

V and J are TRBV2 and TRBJ2-2; 9 nucleotides align to TRBD2. J was trimmed by 9 bases and V by 2 bases; bases with no gene match: 16. The CDR3 sequence is 18 residues long. CDR1 SNHLY and CDR2 FYNNEI come from the germline V gene. The DNA for the CDR3 is TGTGCCAGCAGTGAAACTTCCAGCGGGGGGCACCTAGAGTGGGAGCTGTTTTTT. It translates to CASSETSSGGHLEWELFF.

This rearrangement joins TRBV6-5 to TRBJ2-5, with 11 bases fitting TRBD1. In germline, CDR1 is MNHEY, CDR2 SVGAGI. Trimming took 10 bases from V and 4 from J; bases not matched to a gene: 5. The CDR3 is 13 amino acids. Here the CDR3 reads CAILGTGGETQYF. In nucleotides, the CDR3 is TGTGCCATCTTGGGGACAGGGGGAGAGACCCAGTACTTC.

This clone was seen a few times. The gene calls are TRBV6-2 or TRBV6-3 and TRBJ2-7; tentatively, D is TRBD1 (5 bases). Germline V gene sequence: CDR1 MNHEY, CDR2 SVGEGT. V was pared by 1 base and J by 5 bases, with 12 bases between. The CDR3 has 14 residues. The CDR3 region has the DNA TGTGCCAGCAGTTACTACTCAGGGAAAAACGAGCAGTACTTC. Its translation is CASSYYSGKNEQYF.

This chain connects TRBV10-3 to TRBJ1-2; D call uncertain. CDR3 length equals 13 residues. Deletions cut 11 bases from V and 2 bases from J, with 15 bases between. Germline assignment: CDR1 ENHRY and CDR2 SYGVKD. CDR3 bases: TGTGCCGCCCGTTCGGAGGAGAACTATGGCTACACCTTC. It translates to CAARSEENYGYTF.

The rearrangement links TRBV27 to TRBJ2-3; 13 bases align to TRBD2. Germline CDR1 MNHEY, CDR2 SMNVEV (reference sequence). V trimming: 6 bases; J trimming: 0 bases; junction bases outside the gene matches: 9. This CDR3 comprises 18 residues. CDR3 region: CASRKRLAGGLSTDTQYF. In nucleotides, the CDR3 is TGTGCCAGCAGAAAGAGACTAGCGGGAGGCCTTAGCACAGATACGCAGTATTTT.

This sequence joins TRBV27 and TRBJ1-6, with TRBD1 as a possible D gene (6 bases). This CDR3 contains 12 residues. The germline V gene has CDR1 MNHEY and CDR2 SMNVEV (reference sequence). V lost 6 bases, J lost 10 bases, and 10 bases lay in between. CDR3 sequence reads: CASREGGSPLHF. For the CDR3, the DNA is TGTGCCAGCAGGGAGGGGGGGTCACCCCTCCACTTT.

The V and J genes are TRBV29-1 and TRBJ2-1, with TRBD2 identical over 7 bases. Germline V gene data show CDR1 as SQVTM and CDR2 as ANQGSEA. This CDR3 region has 14 residues. J gave up 3 bases and V 0 bases, and 2 bases lay outside the gene matches. The CDR3 sequence is CSVEEGGVYNEQFF. In nucleotides, the CDR3 is TGCAGCGTTGAAGAGGGGGGGGTCTACAATGAGCAGTTCTTC.

The table lists this clone with a count of one. The J gene is TRBJ1-5, the V gene TRBV12-3 or TRBV12-4, with 8 bases matching TRBD1. There are 13 residues in the CDR3. As DNA, the CDR3 is TGTTCGAGCCGGACAGGGAGGGATCAGCCCCAGCATTTT. It yields the protein CSSRTGRDQPQHF.

The rearrangement links TRBV28 to TRBJ2-3, with TRBD2 matching over 8 bases. From germline, CDR1 is MDHEN and CDR2 SYDVKM. J gave up 9 bases and V 2 bases, and 7 bases lay outside the gene matches. The CDR3 runs 14 residues. The CDR3 nucleotides are TGTGCCAGCAGTTTAGGGCCCCGCGGGGGGACGCAGTATTTT. Its protein product is CASSLGPRGGTQYF.

The chain links TRBV4-2 to TRBJ1-1; D remains ambiguous. CDR1 is LGHNA, CDR2 YNFKEQ, per germline. The CDR3 contains 15 residues. V dropped 1 base and J dropped 6 bases, with 15 bases sitting between them. CDR3 sequence: CASSQGGGWSAEAFF. The DNA of the CDR3 is TGTGCCAGCAGCCAAGGGGGAGGGTGGTCCGCTGAAGCTTTCTTT.

The V and J genes are TRBV5-6 and TRBJ2-5; D is ambiguous. Germline loops: CDR1 SGHDT, CDR2 YYEEEE. This CDR3 has 11 residues. V gave up 4 bases and J gave up 1 base, with 2 bases separating them. In DNA, the CDR3 is TGTGCCAGCAGCCTCCAAGAGACCCAGTACTTC. Translating gives CASSLQETQYF.

The rearrangement joins TRBV28 to TRBJ2-7, with 7 bases that match TRBD1. The J segment lost 0 bases and the V segment lost 5 bases, leaving 10 bases of the junction unmatched. CDR1 is MDHEN and CDR2 is SYDVKM in the germline V gene. The CDR3 loop spans 16 amino acids. CDR3 coding DNA: TGTGCCAGCAGTCCGCCGGGTGAGGGGGCCTCCTACGAGCAGTACTTC. It codes for CASSPPGEGASYEQYF. Full variable domain (missing parts from reference TRBV28 and TRBJ2-7): DVKVTQSSRYLVKRTGEKVFLECVQDMDHENMFWYRQDPGLGLRLIYFSYDVKMKEKGDIPEGYSVSREKKERFSLILESASTNQTSMYLCASSPPGEGASYEQYFGPGTRLTVT.

V usage is TRBV30 and J usage is TRBJ1-1; D might be TRBD1 (6 bases). V was clipped by 3 bases and J by 3 bases, with 11 bases between them. CDR1 is GTSNPN and CDR2 is SVGIG in the germline V gene (reference sequence). The CDR3 sequence is 13 residues long. The CDR3 region is CAWRARGYTEAFF. The CDR3, as DNA: TGTGCCTGGAGGGCCAGGGGATACACTGAAGCTTTCTTT.

To note about this clone: This may stem from a read error, because a much larger clone lies one nucleotide away. V usage is TRBV6-1 and J usage is TRBJ1-1; maybe TRBD1 (6 bases). With 1 base removed from V and 3 bases from J, the gap between germline ends came to 21 bases. The CDR3 length is 18 residues. CDR1 and CDR2 (germline): MNHNS, SASEGT. The CDR3 is CASSEGLTRSYRDTEAFF. CDR3 DNA: TGTGCCAGCAGTGAAGGCTTGACTCGTAGCTACAGGGACACTGAAGCTTTCTTT.

CDR3 sequence: CASSQITRGDSYNEQFF. The CDR3 DNA follows: TGTGCCAGCAGCCAAATTACCCGGGGAGACTCCTACAATGAGCAGTTCTTC. This chain connects TRBV3-1 (or the pseudogene TRBV3-2) to TRBJ2-1, with a tentative D call TRBD2 (5 bases). The V gene lost 2 bases and the J gene lost 0 bases, with 14 bases spanning the gap. Germline values: CDR1 LGHDT, CDR2 YNNKEL (reference sequence). The CDR3 is 17 amino acids.

The rearrangement links TRBV5-1 to TRBJ2-3; 8 nucleotides align to TRBD1. Germline trimming cut 0 bases from V and 5 bases from J; bases unmatched to any gene: 8. The CDR3 consists of 16 residues. Germline CDR1 reads SGHRS; CDR2 reads YFSETQ. The CDR3 region is CASSLARTGTGDTQYF. As DNA, the CDR3 is TGCGCCAGCAGCTTGGCGAGGACAGGGACAGGAGATACGCAGTATTTT. The whole variable domain, remainder taken from reference TRBV5-1 and TRBJ2-3, is KAGVTQTPRYLIKTRGQQVTLSCSPISGHRSVSWYQQTPGQGLQFLFEYFSETQRNKGNFPGRFSGRQFSNSRSEMNVSTLELGDSALYLCASSLARTGTGDTQYFGPGTRLTVL.

This clone was seen only once. V and J are TRBV19 and TRBJ2-7; weak D call: TRBD1 (6 bases). Trimming removed 6 bases at V and 1 base at J, with 16 bases between. CDR3 length: 15 amino acids. CDR1 is LNHDA, CDR2 SQIVND, per germline (reference sequence). CDR3 nucleotide sequence: TGTGCCAGTAGCAGAACCCCGGGACATTCCTACGAGCAGTACTTC. Encoded protein: CASSRTPGHSYEQYF.

This clone was recorded a few times. V gene TRBV7-3 combines with J gene TRBJ2-1; tentatively, D is TRBD2 (5 bases). Germline values: CDR1 SGHTA, CDR2 FQGTGA. Trimming took off 4 bases at V and 0 bases at J, with 16 bases between the two ends. This CDR3 has 17 amino acids. The CDR3 protein is CASSSNGRANSYNEQFF. For the CDR3, the DNA is TGTGCCAGCAGCTCCAACGGGCGGGCGAACTCCTACAATGAGCAGTTCTTC.

The V call is TRBV2, the J call TRBJ2-7; TRBD2 agrees at 8 bases. Germline V lookup: CDR1 SNHLY, CDR2 FYNNEI. The CDR3 covers 16 residues. V was pared by 6 bases and J by 3 bases, with 13 bases of the junction left unmatched. CDR3 in amino acids: CASSPGGGISLYEQYF. DNA for the CDR3: TGTGCCAGCAGCCCCGGGGGGGGCATATCCCTCTACGAGCAGTACTTC. Drawing the rest from reference TRBV2 and TRBJ2-7, the complete variable domain is EPEVTQTPSHQVTQMGQEVILRCVPISNHLYFYWYRQILGQKVEFLVSFYNNEISEKSEIFDDQFSVERPDGSNFTLKIRSTKLEDSAMYFCASSPGGGISLYEQYFGPGTRLTVT.

The chain is built from TRBV11-2 and TRBJ1-2; no firm D call. The CDR3 runs 13 residues. Germline V gene data show CDR1 as SGHAT and CDR2 as FQNNGV. Trimming took 5 bases from V and 4 from J, leaving 11 bases between them. The CDR3 nucleotides read TGTGCCAGCAGCCTTGGGGAGACCTATGGCTACACCTTC. Translation gives CASSLGETYGYTF.

With regard to this clone: Other DNA sequences in the same sample also yield this CDR3. V gene TRBV30 combines with J gene TRBJ1-5; 7 positions agree with TRBD1. Per germline, CDR1 GTSNPN and CDR2 SVGIG (reference sequence). Trimming at V came to 3 bases and at J to 3 bases, leaving 2 bases not matched to a gene. The CDR3 is 13 residues long. DNA of the CDR3: TGTGCCTGGAGGGACAGGCCCAATCAGCCCCAGCATTTT. Translating gives CAWRDRPNQPQHF.